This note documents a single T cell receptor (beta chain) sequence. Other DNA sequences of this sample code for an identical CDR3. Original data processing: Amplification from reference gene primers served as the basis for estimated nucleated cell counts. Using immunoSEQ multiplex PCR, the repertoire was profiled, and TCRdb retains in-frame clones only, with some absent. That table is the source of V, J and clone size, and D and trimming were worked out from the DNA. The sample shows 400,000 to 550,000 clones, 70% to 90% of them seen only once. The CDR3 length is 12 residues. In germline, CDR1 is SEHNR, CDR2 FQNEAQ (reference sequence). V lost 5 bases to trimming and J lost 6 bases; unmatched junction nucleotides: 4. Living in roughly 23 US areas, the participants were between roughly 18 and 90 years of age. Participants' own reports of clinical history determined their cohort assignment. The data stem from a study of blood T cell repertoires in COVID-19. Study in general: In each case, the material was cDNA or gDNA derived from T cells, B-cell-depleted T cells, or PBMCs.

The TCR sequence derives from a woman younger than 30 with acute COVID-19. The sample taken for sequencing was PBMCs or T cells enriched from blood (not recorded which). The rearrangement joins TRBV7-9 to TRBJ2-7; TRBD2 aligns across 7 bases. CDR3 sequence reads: CASSLGRGEQYF. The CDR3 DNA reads TGTGCCAGCAGCCTGGGGAGGGGCGAGCAGTACTTC.